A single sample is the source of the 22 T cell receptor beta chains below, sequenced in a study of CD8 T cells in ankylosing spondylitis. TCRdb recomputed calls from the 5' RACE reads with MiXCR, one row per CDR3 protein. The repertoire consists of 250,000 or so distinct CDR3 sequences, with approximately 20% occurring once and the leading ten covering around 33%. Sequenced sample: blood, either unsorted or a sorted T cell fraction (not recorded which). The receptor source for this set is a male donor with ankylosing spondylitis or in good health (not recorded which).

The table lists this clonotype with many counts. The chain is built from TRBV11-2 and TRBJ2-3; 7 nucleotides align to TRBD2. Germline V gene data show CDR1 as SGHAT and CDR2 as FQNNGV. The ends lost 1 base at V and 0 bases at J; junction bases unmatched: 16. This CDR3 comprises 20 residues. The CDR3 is CASSLVPGLPLGGSTDTQYF. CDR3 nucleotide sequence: TGTGCCAGCAGCTTAGTTCCGGGACTCCCATTGGGGGGGAGCACAGATACGCAGTATTTT.

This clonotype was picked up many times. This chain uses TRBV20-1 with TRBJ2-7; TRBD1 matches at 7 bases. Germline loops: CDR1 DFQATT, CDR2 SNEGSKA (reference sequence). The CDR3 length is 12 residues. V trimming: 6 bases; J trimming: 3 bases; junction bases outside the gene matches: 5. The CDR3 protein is CSATGLFYEQYF. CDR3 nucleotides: TGCAGTGCGACAGGGCTTTTCTACGAGCAGTACTTC.

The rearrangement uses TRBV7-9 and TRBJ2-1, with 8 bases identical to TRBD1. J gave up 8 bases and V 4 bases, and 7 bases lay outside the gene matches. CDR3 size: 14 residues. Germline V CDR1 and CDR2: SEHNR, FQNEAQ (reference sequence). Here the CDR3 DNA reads TGTGCCAGCAGCTCACCAGGGGGCTGGTATGAGCAGTTCTTC. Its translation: CASSSPGGWYEQFF.

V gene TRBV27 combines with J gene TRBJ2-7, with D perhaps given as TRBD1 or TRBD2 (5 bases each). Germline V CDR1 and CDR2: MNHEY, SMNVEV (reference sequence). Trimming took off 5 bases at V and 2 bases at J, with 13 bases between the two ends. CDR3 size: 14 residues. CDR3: CASSEGFRPYEQYF. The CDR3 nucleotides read TGTGCCAGCAGTGAGGGGTTTAGACCCTACGAGCAGTACTTC.

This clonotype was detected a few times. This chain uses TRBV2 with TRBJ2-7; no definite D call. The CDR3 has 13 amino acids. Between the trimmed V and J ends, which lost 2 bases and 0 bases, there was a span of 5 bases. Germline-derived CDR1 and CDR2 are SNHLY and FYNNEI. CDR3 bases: TGTGCCAGCAGTGAATTGGGCTCCTACGAGCAGTACTTC. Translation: CASSELGSYEQYF.

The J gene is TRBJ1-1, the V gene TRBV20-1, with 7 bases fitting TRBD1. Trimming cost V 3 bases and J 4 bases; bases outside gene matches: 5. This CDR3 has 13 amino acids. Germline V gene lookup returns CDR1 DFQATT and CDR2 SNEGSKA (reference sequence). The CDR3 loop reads CSASITGVTEAFF. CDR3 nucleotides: TGCAGTGCTAGCATAACAGGGGTCACTGAAGCTTTCTTT.

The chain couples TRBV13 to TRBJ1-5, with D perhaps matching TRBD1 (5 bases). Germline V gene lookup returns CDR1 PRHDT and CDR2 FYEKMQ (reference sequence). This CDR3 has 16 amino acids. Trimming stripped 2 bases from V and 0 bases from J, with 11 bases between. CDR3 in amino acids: CASSLSTGNSNQPQHF. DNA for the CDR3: TGTGCCAGCAGCTTATCTACAGGAAATAGCAATCAGCCCCAGCATTTT.

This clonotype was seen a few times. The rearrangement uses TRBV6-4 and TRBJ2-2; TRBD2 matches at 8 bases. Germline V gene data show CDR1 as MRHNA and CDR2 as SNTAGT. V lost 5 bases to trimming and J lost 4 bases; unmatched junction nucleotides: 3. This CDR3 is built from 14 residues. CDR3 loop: CASSKLAATGELFF. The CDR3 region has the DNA TGTGCCAGCAGTAAACTAGCGGCCACCGGGGAGCTGTTTTTT.

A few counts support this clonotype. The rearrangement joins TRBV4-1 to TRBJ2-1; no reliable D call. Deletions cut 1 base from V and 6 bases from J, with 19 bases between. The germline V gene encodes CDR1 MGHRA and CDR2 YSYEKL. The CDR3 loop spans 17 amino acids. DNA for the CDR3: TGCGCCAGCAGCCAAGTCCTGTATGGTATGAATCCCAATGAGCAGTTCTTC. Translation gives CASSQVLYGMNPNEQFF.

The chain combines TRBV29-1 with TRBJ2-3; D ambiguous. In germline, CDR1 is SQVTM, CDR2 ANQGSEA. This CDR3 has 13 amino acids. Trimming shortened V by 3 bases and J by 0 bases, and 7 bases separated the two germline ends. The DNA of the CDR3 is TGCAGCGTTGAGCGGTATAGCACAGATACGCAGTATTTT. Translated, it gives CSVERYSTDTQYF.

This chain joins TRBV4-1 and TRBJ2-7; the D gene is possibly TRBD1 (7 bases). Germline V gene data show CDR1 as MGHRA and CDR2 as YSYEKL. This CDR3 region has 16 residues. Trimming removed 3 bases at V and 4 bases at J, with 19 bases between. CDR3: CASSHPTTGDLYEQYF. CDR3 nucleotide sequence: TGCGCCAGCAGCCATCCCACCACAGGGGACTTATACGAGCAGTACTTC.

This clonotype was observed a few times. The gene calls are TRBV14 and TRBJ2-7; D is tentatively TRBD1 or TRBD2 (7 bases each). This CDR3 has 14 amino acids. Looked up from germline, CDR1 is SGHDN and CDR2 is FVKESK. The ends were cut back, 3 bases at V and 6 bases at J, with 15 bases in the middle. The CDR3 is CASSQGGGLPEQYF. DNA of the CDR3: TGTGCCAGCAGCCAGGGAGGGGGCTTGCCCGAGCAGTACTTC.

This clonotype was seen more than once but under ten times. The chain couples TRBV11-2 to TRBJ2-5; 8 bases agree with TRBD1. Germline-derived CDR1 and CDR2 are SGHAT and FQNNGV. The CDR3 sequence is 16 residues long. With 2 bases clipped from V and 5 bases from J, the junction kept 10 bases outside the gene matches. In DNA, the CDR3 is TGTGCCAGCAGCTTACGCGGACAGGGTTCGTGGGAGACCCAGTACTTC. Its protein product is CASSLRGQGSWETQYF.

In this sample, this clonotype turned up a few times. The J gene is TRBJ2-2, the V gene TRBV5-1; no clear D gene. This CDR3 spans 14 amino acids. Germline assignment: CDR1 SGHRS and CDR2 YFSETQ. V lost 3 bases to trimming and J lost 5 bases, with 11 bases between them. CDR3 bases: TGCGCCAGCAGCTGGATGGCTGGGACCGGGGAGCTGTTTTTT. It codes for CASSWMAGTGELFF.

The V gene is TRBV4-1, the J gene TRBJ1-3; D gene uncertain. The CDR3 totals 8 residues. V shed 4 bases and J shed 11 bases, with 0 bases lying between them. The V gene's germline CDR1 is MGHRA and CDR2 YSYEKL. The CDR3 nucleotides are TGCGCCAGCAGCCCCATATATTTT. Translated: CASSPIYF.

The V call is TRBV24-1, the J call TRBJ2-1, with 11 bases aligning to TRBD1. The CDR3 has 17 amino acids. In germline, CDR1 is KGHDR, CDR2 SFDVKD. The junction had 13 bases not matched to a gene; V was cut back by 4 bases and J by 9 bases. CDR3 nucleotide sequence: TGTGCCACCAGTGACCCCGGGACAGGGGGTAGGAACAGTGAGCAGTTCTTC. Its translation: CATSDPGTGGRNSEQFF.

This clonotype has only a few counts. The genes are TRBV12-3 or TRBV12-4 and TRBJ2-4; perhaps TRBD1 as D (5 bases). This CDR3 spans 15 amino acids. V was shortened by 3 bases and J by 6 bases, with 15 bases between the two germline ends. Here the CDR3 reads CASSLVAGPVNIQYF. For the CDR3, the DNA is TGTGCCAGCAGTTTGGTTGCAGGGCCCGTAAACATTCAGTACTTC.

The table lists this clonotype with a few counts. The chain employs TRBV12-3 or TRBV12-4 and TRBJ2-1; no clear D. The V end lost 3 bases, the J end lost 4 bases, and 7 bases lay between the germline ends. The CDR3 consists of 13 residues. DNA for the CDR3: TGTGCCAGCAGTTTGCTAGAGTACAATGAGCAGTTCTTC. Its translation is CASSLLEYNEQFF.

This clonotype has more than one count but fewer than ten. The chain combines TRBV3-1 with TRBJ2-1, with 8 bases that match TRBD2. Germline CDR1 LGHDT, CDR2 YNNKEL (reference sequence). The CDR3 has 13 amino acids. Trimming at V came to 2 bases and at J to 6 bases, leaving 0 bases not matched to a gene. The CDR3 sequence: CASSQSGSNEQFF. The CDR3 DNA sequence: TGTGCCAGCAGCCAAAGCGGGAGCAATGAGCAGTTCTTC.

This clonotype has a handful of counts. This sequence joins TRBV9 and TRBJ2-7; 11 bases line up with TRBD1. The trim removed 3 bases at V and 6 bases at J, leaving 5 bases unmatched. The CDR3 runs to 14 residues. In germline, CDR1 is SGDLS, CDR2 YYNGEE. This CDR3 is CASSAGQGASEQYF. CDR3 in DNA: TGTGCCAGCAGCGCCGGACAGGGGGCCTCCGAGCAGTACTTC. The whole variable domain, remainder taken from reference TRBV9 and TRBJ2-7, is DSGVTQTPKHLITATGQRVTLRCSPRSGDLSVYWYQQSLDQGLQFLIQYYNGEERAKGNILERFSAQQFPDLHSELNLSSLELGDSALYFCASSAGQGASEQYFGPGTRLTVT.

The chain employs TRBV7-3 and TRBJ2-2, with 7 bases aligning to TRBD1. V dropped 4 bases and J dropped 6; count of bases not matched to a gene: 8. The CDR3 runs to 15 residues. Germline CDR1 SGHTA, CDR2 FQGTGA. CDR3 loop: CASSSTTGVAGELFF. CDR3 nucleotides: TGTGCCAGCAGCTCCACAACAGGGGTCGCCGGGGAGCTGTTTTTT.

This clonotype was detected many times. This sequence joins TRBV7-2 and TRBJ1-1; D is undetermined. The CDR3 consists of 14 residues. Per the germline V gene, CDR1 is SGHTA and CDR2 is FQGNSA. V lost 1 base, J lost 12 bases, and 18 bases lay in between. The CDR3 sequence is CASSLDLMSLGTFF. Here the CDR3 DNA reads TGTGCCAGCAGCTTAGATTTAATGTCTCTAGGAACTTTCTTT.